A single sample is the source of the 18 T cell receptor beta chains below, sequenced in a study of vaccination and CD4 T cells after COVID-19. Antigens for these TCRs are unknown. Once obtained from cultured CD4+ T cells, the DNA was sequenced using the Oncomine TCR Beta short-read assay. One entry per CDR3 protein results from TCRdb running MiXCR on the PCR reads. Of 11,000 or so distinct CDR3 sequences listed, around 50% are singletons. Noted treatment: roughly 10-day PBMC culture with coronavirus spike peptide pools or control peptides (ViraFEST assay). The sample consisted of CD4+ T cells from blood, cultured in vitro. Receptors were obtained from a human donor who had recovered from COVID-19.

In this sample, this clonotype turned up once. This chain connects TRBV11-3 to TRBJ2-7; 8 bases fit TRBD1. Germline V CDR1 and CDR2: SGHNT, YENEEA. This CDR3 spans 14 amino acids. V lost 5 bases to trimming and J lost 4 bases; unmatched junction nucleotides: 7. CDR3 nucleotides: TGTGCCAGCAGCCCCCGGGACAGGTCTTACGAGCAGTACTTC. Translated: CASSPRDRSYEQYF.

This chain uses TRBV28 with TRBJ1-3; D is unclear. Germline V lookup: CDR1 MDHEN, CDR2 SYDVKM. The CDR3 has 15 residues. Trimming took off 1 base at V and 0 bases at J, with 7 bases between the two ends. The CDR3 DNA follows: TGTGCCAGCAGTTTATACCCGAGCTCTGGAAACACCATATATTTT. It is translated as CASSLYPSSGNTIYF.

The chain has TRBV7-3 and TRBJ2-2; 8 nucleotides align to TRBD2. The CDR3 totals 19 residues. Trimming at V came to 2 bases and at J to 7 bases, leaving 18 bases not matched to a gene. Germline assignment: CDR1 SGHTA and CDR2 FQGTGA. DNA for the CDR3: TGTGCCAGCAGCTTAGGATCACTGGCGGGAGGCCCGGTGGACGGGGAGCTGTTTTTT. Protein sequence: CASSLGSLAGGPVDGELFF.

The chain links TRBV4-3 to TRBJ2-2; no firm D call. The CDR3 length is 13 residues. Germline values: CDR1 LGHNA, CDR2 YSLEER. Trimming took 0 bases from V and 12 from J, leaving 11 bases between them. The CDR3 spells CASSQDGYGQLFF. The CDR3 nucleotides are TGCGCCAGCAGCCAAGATGGCTACGGCCAGCTGTTTTTT.

With regard to this clonotype: Being one base from a much bigger clone, this may be a read error. The chain combines TRBV3-1 with TRBJ1-6, with D perhaps TRBD1 (6 bases). Germline CDR1 and CDR2: LGHDT and YNNKEL (reference sequence). Trimming shortened V by 4 bases and J by 11 bases, and 15 bases separated the two germline ends. There are 14 residues in the CDR3. For the CDR3, the DNA is TGTGCCAGCAGCCCAGACAGGACCGTGGCACCCCTCCACTTT. Its translation is CASSPDRTVAPLHF.

The V and J genes are TRBV7-2 and TRBJ1-2, with 7 nucleotides matching TRBD1. J gave up 0 bases and V 5 bases, and 9 bases lay outside the gene matches. The V gene's germline CDR1 is SGHTA and CDR2 FQGNSA. The CDR3 contains 16 residues. DNA for the CDR3: TGTGCCAGCAGCCCTCGAGCAGGGGGTGCTAACTATGGCTACACCTTC. It translates to CASSPRAGGANYGYTF.

The CDR3 region has the DNA TGCAGTGTTACCGATGCCTATGGCTACACCTTC. This codes for CSVTDAYGYTF. The V gene is TRBV20-1, the J gene TRBJ1-2; no firm D call. Between the trimmed V and J ends, which lost 7 bases and 4 bases, there was a span of 10 bases. CDR1 DFQATT and CDR2 SNEGSKA come from the germline V gene (reference sequence). This CDR3 spans 11 amino acids.

The V and J genes are TRBV20-1 and TRBJ1-2; D might be TRBD1 (6 bases). Germline values: CDR1 DFQATT, CDR2 SNEGSKA (reference sequence). The CDR3 has 17 amino acids. V lost 6 bases, J lost 3 bases, and 26 bases lay in between. CDR3: CSATSTRQVDRDYGYTF. The CDR3 nucleotides read TGCAGTGCCACTTCCACGCGACAGGTCGACCGCGACTATGGCTACACCTTC.

The rearrangement links TRBV11-2 to TRBJ2-5; D is uncertain. The V end was cut by 2 bases, the J end by 2 bases, with 6 bases between. CDR1 SGHAT and CDR2 FQNNGV come from the germline V gene. CDR3 size: 13 residues. CDR3 sequence: CASSLQAQETQYF. CDR3 sequence (DNA): TGTGCCAGCAGCTTACAAGCGCAAGAGACCCAGTACTTC. The complete variable domain, with remaining parts taken from reference TRBV11-2 and TRBJ2-5, reads EAGVAQSPRYKIIEKRQSVAFWCNPISGHATLYWYQQILGQGPKLLIQFQNNGVVDDSQLPKDRFSAERLKGVDSTLKIQPAKLEDSAVYLCASSLQAQETQYFGPGTRLLVL.

This clonotype showed up just a few times. The V call is TRBV7-6, the J call TRBJ2-2; 7 positions match TRBD2. The CDR3 runs 17 residues. V was clipped by 1 base and J by 7 bases; unmatched bases: 12. Germline V gene data show CDR1 as SGHVS and CDR2 as FNYEAQ. The CDR3 DNA reads as TGTGCCAGCAGCTTAGTCTCTAGCGGCGTAAAAGGCGGGGAGCTGTTTTTT. Protein: CASSLVSSGVKGGELFF.

J is TRBJ2-5 and V is TRBV7-2; D remains unclear. The V gene's germline CDR1 is SGHTA and CDR2 FQGNSA. The ends were cut back, 5 bases at V and 1 base at J, with 11 bases in the middle. The CDR3 extends over 14 amino acids. This CDR3 is CASSASRVQETQYF. CDR3 in DNA: TGTGCCAGCAGCGCCAGCCGGGTCCAAGAGACCCAGTACTTC.

The V and J genes are TRBV7-9 and TRBJ1-1; TRBD1 is a possible D gene (5 bases). The CDR3 loop spans 13 amino acids. Trimming stripped 5 bases from V and 10 bases from J, with 17 bases between. Germline loops: CDR1 SEHNR, CDR2 FQNEAQ (reference sequence). CDR3 sequence (DNA): TGTGCCAGCAGCCTGGGGACCGCTCCGGGAGCTTTCTTT. This codes for CASSLGTAPGAFF.

V is TRBV19 and J is TRBJ2-5; TRBD1 agrees at 7 bases. V lost 5 bases, J lost 3 bases, and 12 bases stayed unmatched. The CDR3 totals 16 residues. CDR1 and CDR2 from the germline V gene are LNHDA and SQIVND (reference sequence). For the CDR3, the DNA is TGTGCCAGTAGTCCGAGGACGGCCCAGGGGGAAGAGACCCAGTACTTC. Protein product: CASSPRTAQGEETQYF.

The sample holds a few counts of this clonotype. The chain joins TRBV6-1 to TRBJ1-2; D gene ambiguous. V dropped 6 bases and J dropped 0 bases, with 11 bases sitting between them. This CDR3 comprises 14 residues. Looked up from germline, CDR1 is MNHNS and CDR2 is SASEGT. CDR3 loop: CASRPEPANYGYTF. The CDR3 DNA is TGTGCCAGCAGGCCGGAACCAGCTAACTATGGCTACACCTTC.

The rearrangement uses TRBV10-3 and TRBJ1-1; no clear D gene. The V gene lost 5 bases and the J gene lost 2 bases, with 9 bases spanning the gap. Germline values: CDR1 ENHRY, CDR2 SYGVKD. The CDR3 is made up of 13 amino acids. The CDR3 region is CAISRGGNTEAFF. DNA of the CDR3: TGTGCCATCAGTCGTGGCGGAAACACTGAAGCTTTCTTT.

This chain links TRBV6-1 with TRBJ2-2, with a tentative D call TRBD1 (5 bases). The CDR3 spans 13 residues. Germline CDR1 is MNHNS and CDR2 is SASEGT. CDR3 residues: CGTGTANTGELFF. CDR3 coding DNA: TGTGGAACAGGAACGGCGAACACCGGGGAGCTGTTTTTT.

The chain has TRBV6-4 and TRBJ1-5; perhaps TRBD1 as D (5 bases). V lost 3 bases and J lost 6, with 9 bases in between. This CDR3 spans 13 amino acids. Germline lookup yields CDR1 MRHNA and CDR2 SNTAGT. The CDR3 bases are TGTGCCAGCAGTGAAGGGGCCGGTCAGCCCCAGCATTTT. Translation: CASSEGAGQPQHF.

The chain joins TRBV30 to TRBJ2-2; D is uncertain. Between the trimmed V and J ends, which lost 0 bases and 1 base, there was a span of 9 bases. CDR3 size: 15 residues. Per the germline V gene, CDR1 is GTSNPN and CDR2 is SVGIG (reference sequence). CDR3: CAWSVMSGNTGELFF. CDR3 bases: TGTGCCTGGAGTGTAATGTCAGGGAACACCGGGGAGCTGTTTTTT.